The source of this T cell receptor beta chain is a study of blood T cell dynamics during melanoma immunotherapy. At the level of the study: First-line therapy was either pembrolizumab or nivolumab with ipilimumab for metastatic melanoma.

About this clone itself: What it recognizes is unknown.

For sorted CD8+ subsets, all extracted DNA was loaded. Sequencing was performed with immunoSEQ multiplex PCR; in TCRdb, only in-frame clones are kept and a portion is missing. This sample carries approximately 13,000 clones, roughly 89% of them seen once, and the ten largest clones take 0.18%. J lost 3 bases, V lost 0 bases, and 6 bases had no gene match. This CDR3 has 18 amino acids. Per germline, CDR1 LNHDA and CDR2 SQIVND (reference sequence). Time point in this sample: week 3, after first cycle of checkpoint inhibitor. General study findings and limits: Among sorted CD8+ subsets, immune-effector cells had the highest clonality and cell-free DNA similarity.

The sequencing here drew on effector memory CD8+ T cells from blood, taken from a patient treated with checkpoint blockade. The gene calls are TRBV19 and TRBJ2-2, with 11 positions matching TRBD1. This clonotype was obtained from a human donor with melanoma. The CDR3 DNA follows: TGTGCCAGTAGTATAGATCTGGGACAGGGGGTGTACACCGGGGAGCTGTTTTTT. It translates to CASSIDLGQGVYTGELFF.